This entry is about one TCR beta chain. What it binds is not known. The identical CDR3 is also encoded by other nucleotide sequences in the sample. Those who donated were healthy bone marrow donors. This record belongs to a study of cytomegalovirus exposure and HLA in healthy donors. Germline V CDR1 and CDR2: SQVTM, ANQGSEA. With V trimmed by 1 base and J by 8 bases, 18 bases remained unmatched. The CDR3 contains 17 residues. Study observations and caveats: For TCR beta chains, V- and J-gene trimming was later linked to a missense DCLRE1C variant. Overall, roughly 170 TCR beta chains were annotated as cytomegalovirus-associated. What a later analysis reportedly showed was that an Asian-associated ancestry cluster had fewer N-insertions than the approximately 670-donor mean.

The study ran its PCR with 60 Vbeta and 13 Jbeta primers. Assay: immunoSEQ multiplex PCR; the TCRdb copy retains only in-frame clones and omits some. The sample yields 97,000 or so clones, 63% seen once. The clonotype comes from a human donor in good health. The sample was PBMCs. The V and J genes are TRBV29-1 and TRBJ1-2, with 8 bases fitting TRBD1. The CDR3 DNA reads as TGCAGCGTTGAAGTTTGGCAGGGGGCGCGGGGTGGCTACGGCTACACCTTC. Protein: CSVEVWQGARGGYGYTF.